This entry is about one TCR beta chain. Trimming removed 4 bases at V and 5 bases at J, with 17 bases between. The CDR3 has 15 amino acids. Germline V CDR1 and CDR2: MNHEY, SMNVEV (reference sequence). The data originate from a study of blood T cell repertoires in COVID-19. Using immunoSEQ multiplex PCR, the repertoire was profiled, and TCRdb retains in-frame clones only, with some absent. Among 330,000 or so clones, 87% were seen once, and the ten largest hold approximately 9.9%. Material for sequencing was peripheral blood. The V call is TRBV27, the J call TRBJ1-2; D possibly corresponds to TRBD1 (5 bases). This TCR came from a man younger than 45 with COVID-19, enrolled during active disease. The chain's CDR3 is CASSSTVNLTYGYTF. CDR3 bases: TGTGCCAGCAGTTCGACAGTGAATCTGACGTATGGCTACACCTTC.